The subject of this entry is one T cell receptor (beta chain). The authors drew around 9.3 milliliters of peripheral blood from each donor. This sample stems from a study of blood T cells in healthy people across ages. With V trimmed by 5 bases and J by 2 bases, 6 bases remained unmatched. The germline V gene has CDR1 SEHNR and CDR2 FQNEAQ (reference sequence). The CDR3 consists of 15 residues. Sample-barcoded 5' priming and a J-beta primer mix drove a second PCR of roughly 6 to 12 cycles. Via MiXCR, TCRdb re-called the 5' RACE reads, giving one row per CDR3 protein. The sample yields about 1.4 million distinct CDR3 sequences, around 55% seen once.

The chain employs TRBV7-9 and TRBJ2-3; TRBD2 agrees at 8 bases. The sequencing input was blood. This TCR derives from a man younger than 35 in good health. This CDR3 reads CASSRTSSATDTQYF. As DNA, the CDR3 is TGTGCCAGCAGCCGGACTAGCAGCGCCACAGATACGCAGTATTTT.